Listed here is a single T cell receptor beta chain. The length of the CDR3 is 17 residues. The germline CDR1 and CDR2 sequences are SQVTM and ANQGSEA. J was trimmed by 0 bases and V by 4 bases; bases with no gene match: 15. The donors were part of the validation cohort of fewer than 150 subjects. That cohort was separate from the first cohort, which comprised 500 to 700 subjects. Repertoires were generated with immunoSEQ multiplex PCR, while TCRdb's copy carries only in-frame clones and drops some. The repertoire holds under 100,000 clones, with 95% to 97% as singletons. The data belong to a study of cytomegalovirus exposure and HLA in healthy donors.

Material: PBMCs. The chain employs TRBV29-1 and TRBJ2-7; 7 bases line up with TRBD1. This TCR was sampled from a woman aged 18 to 35 in good health and CMV-seronegative. As DNA, the CDR3 is TGCAGCGTTGTGGGGGCATACCGGGACAGATACTCCTACGAGCAGTACTTC. Protein: CSVVGAYRDRYSYEQYF.